This T cell receptor beta chain comes out of a study of Tregs in tolerant kidney transplant recipients. TCRdb's copy holds only in-frame clones and misses some; the assay was immunoSEQ multiplex PCR. The top ten hold approximately 4% of the sample, which has some 69,000 clones, 84% seen once. This CDR3 comprises 14 residues. The germline gives CDR1 ENHRY, CDR2 SYGVKD. V shed 6 bases and J 3 bases; nucleotides not matched to a gene: 5. This TCR was sampled from a human donor in good health. This chain joins TRBV10-3 and TRBJ2-3, with 8 bases that match TRBD2. The sequenced sample consisted of CD4+ T cells from blood. CDR3 coding DNA: TGTGCCATCAGAAGCGGGAGTATAACAGATACGCAGTATTTT. It yields the protein CAIRSGSITDTQYF.